The 27 T cell receptor beta chains below were found in one sample sequenced in a study of blood T cells in healthy people across ages. The authors ran a second PCR of about 6 to 11 cycles using a sample-barcoded 5' primer and a J-beta primer mix. TCRdb called the 5' RACE reads again in MiXCR, with one record for every CDR3 protein. The repertoire holds roughly 2 million distinct CDR3 sequences, with roughly 49% as singletons. Sequenced sample: blood. The receptor source for this set is a middle-aged woman in good health.

The rearrangement joins TRBV6-5 to TRBJ1-5; D is unclear. Trimming removed 5 bases at V and 5 bases at J, with 13 bases between. Germline V gene data show CDR1 as MNHEY and CDR2 as SVGAGI. CDR3 size: 14 residues. For the CDR3, the DNA is TGTGCCAGCAGTCGGGGAGGGTTCGATCAGCCCCAGCATTTT. This translates into CASSRGGFDQPQHF.

This clonotype was observed a few times. The chain joins TRBV6-1 to TRBJ2-1; D might be TRBD1 or TRBD2, each matching 5 bases. This CDR3 spans 15 amino acids. Germline values: CDR1 MNHNS, CDR2 SASEGT. V lost 1 base, J lost 0 bases, and 7 bases lay in between. The CDR3: CASSEGGSSYNEQFF. CDR3 in DNA: TGTGCCAGCAGTGAAGGGGGGAGCTCCTACAATGAGCAGTTCTTC.

This clonotype turned up a few times. The chain couples TRBV20-1 to TRBJ2-5; possible D gene TRBD1, 6 bases. The J call may be wrong; the DNA end is better matched by TRBJ2-7. Germline-derived CDR1 and CDR2 are DFQATT and SNEGSKA (reference sequence). The CDR3 covers 16 residues. The CDR3 coding sequence is TGCAGTGCTAGAAAACCCACCACCTCAGGGGACCACGAGCAGTACTTC. It codes for CSARKPTTSGDHEQYF.

The genes are TRBV4-1 and TRBJ2-1; D possibly matches TRBD1 or TRBD2 (5 bases each). The CDR3 covers 19 residues. V dropped 4 bases and J dropped 0 bases, with 22 bases sitting between them. The germline gives CDR1 MGHRA, CDR2 YSYEKL. The chain's CDR3 is CASSPQIPGQDFSYNEQFF. In DNA form, the CDR3 reads TGCGCCAGCAGCCCTCAAATCCCGGGGCAGGATTTCTCCTACAATGAGCAGTTCTTC.

This chain joins TRBV7-2 and TRBJ2-4; perhaps TRBD2 as D (6 bases). The CDR3 sequence is 16 residues long. The ends were cut back, 3 bases at V and 13 bases at J, with 25 bases in the middle. Germline V gives CDR1 SGHTA, CDR2 FQGNSA. CDR3: CASSFPPGVYQENQYF. In DNA form, the CDR3 reads TGTGCCAGCAGCTTTCCTCCGGGGGTGTACCAAGAGAACCAGTACTTC.

V is TRBV15 and J is TRBJ2-5; 8 bases match TRBD1. From germline, CDR1 is LNHNV and CDR2 YYDKDF (reference sequence). The V segment lost 0 bases and the J segment 5 bases; nucleotides outside the gene matches: 5. The CDR3 length is 15 residues. The CDR3 spells CATSRDSQGAETQYF. In DNA, the CDR3 is TGTGCCACCAGCAGAGATAGTCAGGGGGCGGAGACCCAGTACTTC. Drawing the rest from reference TRBV15 and TRBJ2-5, the complete variable domain is DAMVIQNPRYQVTQFGKPVTLSCSQTLNHNVMYWYQQKSSQAPKLLFHYYDKDFNNEADTPDNFQSRRPNTSFCFLDIRSPGLGDTAMYLCATSRDSQGAETQYFGPGTRLLVL.

In this sample, this clonotype turned up a few times. The CDR3 DNA sequence: TGTGCCAGCAGCCAGTATCCGACCTACGAGCAGTACTTC. Its translation: CASSQYPTYEQYF. The chain employs TRBV7-2 and TRBJ2-7; no definite D call. The CDR3 is made up of 13 amino acids. Trimming took 5 bases from V and 2 from J, leaving 10 bases between them. CDR1 is SGHTA and CDR2 is FQGNSA in the germline V gene.

The chain is built from TRBV5-1 and TRBJ2-2, with a possible D match to TRBD2 (5 bases). V lost 1 base, J lost 5 bases, and 9 bases lay in between. The CDR3 extends over 14 amino acids. CDR1 is SGHRS and CDR2 is YFSETQ in the germline V gene. The CDR3 here is CASSLIWETGELFF. CDR3 DNA: TGCGCCAGCAGCTTGATATGGGAGACCGGGGAGCTGTTTTTT.

This clonotype showed up just a few times. The chain is built from TRBV20-1 and TRBJ2-5, with D maybe TRBD2 (5 bases). V lost 4 bases, J lost 1 base, and 13 bases lay in between. Germline V lookup: CDR1 DFQATT, CDR2 SNEGSKA (reference sequence). The CDR3 covers 14 residues. CDR3 nucleotide sequence: TGCAGTGCTATCCCTACTAGTTCCCAAGAGACCCAGTACTTC. Translating it yields CSAIPTSSQETQYF.

The V and J genes are TRBV12-3 or TRBV12-4 and TRBJ2-6, with TRBD2 matching over 7 bases. V lost 5 bases and J lost 5; bases outside the gene matches: 6. The CDR3 length is 15 residues. CDR3 residues: CASSHGGTRANVLTF. The DNA for the CDR3 is TGTGCCAGCAGTCATGGGGGGACTAGGGCCAACGTCCTGACTTTC.

This rearrangement joins TRBV29-1 to TRBJ2-7; TRBD1 matches at 8 bases. With V trimmed by 6 bases and J by 6 bases, 13 bases remained unmatched. The CDR3 is 14 residues long. Per germline, CDR1 SQVTM and CDR2 ANQGSEA. The CDR3 nucleotides are TGCAGCGTATCCGGGACAGGCGCCCTGGGCGAGCAGTACTTC. This encodes CSVSGTGALGEQYF.

The chain recombines TRBV9 with TRBJ1-2, with TRBD1 as a possible D gene (5 bases). V was clipped by 0 bases and J by 4 bases, with 16 bases between them. The germline V gene has CDR1 SGDLS and CDR2 YYNGEE. This CDR3 region has 16 residues. The CDR3 region has the DNA TGTGCCAGCAGCGTAGATCTCCAGGGAGGATTCTATGGCTACACCTTC. Its translation is CASSVDLQGGFYGYTF.

The CDR3 sequence is CASSPPGGVSSYNEQFF. The CDR3 nucleotides read TGTGCCAGCTCACCACCAGGGGGCGTTAGCTCCTACAATGAGCAGTTCTTC. The genes are TRBV18 and TRBJ2-1; 7 positions agree with TRBD1. Germline trimming cut 0 bases from V and 0 bases from J; bases unmatched to any gene: 5. Germline values: CDR1 KGHSH, CDR2 LQKENI. This CDR3 has 17 residues.

This chain's CDR3 is CASSPLDRETTDTQYF. DNA of the CDR3: TGTGCCAGCAGCCCACTTGACAGGGAGACCACAGATACGCAGTATTTT. This chain uses TRBV7-9 with TRBJ2-3; 7 bases match TRBD1. J gave up 2 bases and V 5 bases, and 10 bases lay outside the gene matches. Germline V gene sequence: CDR1 SEHNR, CDR2 FQNEAQ (reference sequence). This CDR3 has 16 residues. Full variable domain (rest looked up from reference TRBV7-9 and TRBJ2-3): DTGVSQNPRHKITKRGQNVTFRCDPISEHNRLYWYRQTLGQGPEFLTYFQNEAQLEKSRLLSDRFSAERPKGSFSTLEIQRTEQGDSAMYLCASSPLDRETTDTQYFGPGTRLTVL.

The DNA for the CDR3 is TGCAGCGTTGAGGGGACAGCGAATGGCTACACCTTC. It yields the protein CSVEGTANGYTF. The rearrangement links TRBV29-1 to TRBJ1-2; TRBD1 matches at 7 bases. Germline trimming cut 3 bases from V and 6 bases from J; bases unmatched to any gene: 4. The CDR3 totals 12 residues. Germline CDR1 and CDR2: SQVTM and ANQGSEA.

This sequence joins TRBV9 and TRBJ2-5; 10 nucleotides align to TRBD2. Matching the DNA end better, TRBJ2-7 makes the J call doubtful. The CDR3 contains 18 residues. Germline values: CDR1 SGDLS, CDR2 YYNGEE. CDR3 nucleotide sequence: TGTGCCAGCAGCGTAGTCTCCCACGCAAGCGGGGGGGCCACCGAGCAGTACTTC. As protein: CASSVVSHASGGATEQYF.

The rearrangement joins TRBV13 to TRBJ2-5; D tentatively reads TRBD1 or TRBD2 (6 bases each). The CDR3 runs 14 residues. V lost 5 bases and J 4 bases, leaving 14 bases between the germline ends. From germline, CDR1 is PRHDT and CDR2 FYEKMQ (reference sequence). Here the CDR3 DNA reads TGTGCCAGCAGCAAGGGGGGCCTTCGAGAGACCCAGTACTTC. Encoded protein: CASSKGGLRETQYF.

The V call is TRBV20-1, the J call TRBJ1-2, with 10 bases fitting TRBD1. Trimming cost V 2 bases and J 8 bases; bases outside gene matches: 14. The germline gives CDR1 DFQATT, CDR2 SNEGSKA (reference sequence). This CDR3 contains 16 residues. The CDR3 protein is CSARTSSKDRGGGYTF. CDR3 DNA: TGCAGTGCTAGAACTTCCTCGAAGGACAGGGGGGGAGGCTACACCTTC.

V and J are TRBV3-1 and TRBJ1-2, with a tentative D call TRBD1 (6 bases). CDR1 is LGHDT and CDR2 is YNNKEL in the germline V gene (reference sequence). V was clipped by 1 base and J by 7 bases, with 13 bases between them. The CDR3 sequence is 14 residues long. The CDR3 loop reads CASSQGGTGSGYTF. The DNA of the CDR3 is TGTGCCAGCAGCCAAGGCGGCACAGGGAGTGGCTACACCTTC. Full variable domain (outside the CDR3, taken from reference TRBV3-1 and TRBJ1-2): DTAVSQTPKYLVTQMGNDKSIKCEQNLGHDTMYWYKQDSKKFLKIMFSYNNKELIINETVPNRFSPKSPDKAHLNLHINSLELGDSAVYFCASSQGGTGSGYTFGSGTRLTVV.

V is TRBV6-5 and J is TRBJ2-1; 7 bases are a match to TRBD2. The CDR3 has 15 residues. Germline V gives CDR1 MNHEY, CDR2 SVGAGI. Unmatched junction bases numbered 14, after V lost 6 bases and J lost 9 bases. The CDR3 nucleotides are TGTGCCAGCAGCCTAGCGGACGGAGTTCGGGGTGAGCAGTTCTTC. It specifies CASSLADGVRGEQFF.

The V and J genes are TRBV20-1 and TRBJ2-3; weak D call: TRBD1 (6 bases). Germline CDR1 DFQATT, CDR2 SNEGSKA (reference sequence). The CDR3 runs to 16 residues. V gave up 3 bases and J gave up 2 bases, with 18 bases separating them. In DNA, the CDR3 is TGCAGTGCTAGTCCCGGGACAAACCGACTCACAGATACGCAGTATTTT. The encoded protein is CSASPGTNRLTDTQYF.

J is TRBJ1-2 and V is TRBV12-3 or TRBV12-4; TRBD1 aligns across 8 bases. This CDR3 has 14 residues. Unmatched junction bases numbered 12, after V lost 7 bases and J lost 8 bases. CDR3 region: CASTDLRTGWGYTF. The CDR3 nucleotides are TGTGCCAGCACAGACCTAAGGACAGGGTGGGGCTACACCTTC.

For this clonotype: A much larger clone lies a single base off, so this may be a read error. The chain combines TRBV6-4 with TRBJ2-3; D is possibly TRBD2 (6 bases). This CDR3 contains 14 residues. Germline CDR1 and CDR2: MRHNA and SNTAGT. The CDR3 DNA reads TGTGCCAGCAGTGAGAGGGACTCCTCAGATATGCAGTATTTT. Its protein is CASSERDSSDMQYF.

This clonotype has just one count. The chain combines TRBV6-2 or TRBV6-3 with TRBJ2-7, with 7 bases matching TRBD1. The CDR3 has 15 residues. The ends lost 6 bases at V and 7 bases at J; junction bases unmatched: 15. Germline CDR1 is MNHEY and CDR2 is SVGEGT. CDR3 sequence reads: CASSYFGDSHGEQYF. Here the CDR3 DNA reads TGTGCCAGCAGCTATTTTGGGGACAGCCACGGGGAGCAGTACTTC.

Only a few counts were recorded for this clonotype. The chain links TRBV6-5 to TRBJ1-2, with D possibly being TRBD1 (5 bases). The ends were cut back, 8 bases at V and 4 bases at J, with 8 bases in the middle. The germline CDR1 and CDR2 sequences are MNHEY and SVGAGI. The CDR3 is made up of 11 amino acids. The DNA for the CDR3 is TGTGCCAGCCAGGGCCTCTATGGCTACACCTTC. This encodes CASQGLYGYTF.

This clonotype was counted only a few times. The chain employs TRBV29-1 and TRBJ2-5; possibly TRBD2 for D (5 bases). This CDR3 has 14 amino acids. Germline CDR1 SQVTM, CDR2 ANQGSEA. The germline V and J ends were trimmed by 4 bases and 4 bases, with 16 bases remaining between them. CDR3 sequence reads: CSVAEPGFLETQYF. DNA for the CDR3: TGCAGCGTTGCGGAGCCGGGATTCCTAGAGACCCAGTACTTC.

This clonotype was seen once. This chain uses TRBV5-5 with TRBJ1-2; a weak D match, TRBD1 (5 bases). Germline CDR1 reads SGHKS; CDR2 reads YYEKEE (reference sequence). Trimming shortened V by 4 bases and J by 0 bases, and 16 bases separated the two germline ends. This CDR3 is built from 16 residues. This CDR3 is CASSVTGGTANYGYTF. The CDR3 nucleotides read TGTGCCAGCAGCGTCACGGGGGGAACGGCTAACTATGGCTACACCTTC. The variable domain in full, with the rest retrieved from reference TRBV5-5 and TRBJ1-2, is DAGVTQSPTHLIKTRGQQVTLRCSPISGHKSVSWYQQVLGQGPQFIFQYYEKEERGRGNFPDRFSARQFPNYSSELNVNALLLGDSALYLCASSVTGGTANYGYTFGSGTRLTVV.